The clone carrying this T cell receptor beta chain appeared a few times. Its antigen remains unidentified. A TCRbeta library incorporating unique molecular identifiers was prepared. TCRdb recomputed calls from the PCR reads with MiXCR, one row per CDR3 protein. Of 90,000 to 100,000 distinct CDR3 sequences in the sample, more than 20% were seen once. The source of the sample is a study of T-cell reconstitution after alpha-beta-depleted transplantation in children. Losses at the gene ends were 5 bases for V and 5 bases for J; bases not matched to a gene: 22. Germline assignment: CDR1 DFQATT and CDR2 SNEGSKA (reference sequence). The CDR3 runs to 18 residues. Study-wide results and limits: At one year after transplant, newly produced T cells mostly accounted for T-cell counts and diversity.

The specimen comprised PBMCs, sampled before TCRalphabeta/CD19-depleted stem cell transplant. The clonotype comes from a boy between 2 and 10 years old with acute lymphoblastic leukemia, due to receive a stem cell transplant. The V call is TRBV20-1, the J call TRBJ2-3, with TRBD1 matching over 7 bases. The CDR3 DNA reads TGCAGTGCTCGGGACAGTCCCCTTGCCCAAGCGTGGGAAGATACGCAGTATTTT. Translated: CSARDSPLAQAWEDTQYF.